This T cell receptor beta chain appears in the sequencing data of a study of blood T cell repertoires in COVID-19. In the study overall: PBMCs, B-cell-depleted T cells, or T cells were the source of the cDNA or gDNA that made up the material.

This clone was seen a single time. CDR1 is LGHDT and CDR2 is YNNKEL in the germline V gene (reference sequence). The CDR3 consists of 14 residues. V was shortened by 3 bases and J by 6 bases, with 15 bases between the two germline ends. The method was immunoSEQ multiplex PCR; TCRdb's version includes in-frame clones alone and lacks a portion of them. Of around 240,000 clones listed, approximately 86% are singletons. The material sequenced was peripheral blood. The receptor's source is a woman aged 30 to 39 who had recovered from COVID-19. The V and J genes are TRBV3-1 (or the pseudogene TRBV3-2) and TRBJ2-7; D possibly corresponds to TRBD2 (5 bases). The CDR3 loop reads CASSQIGGGAEQYF. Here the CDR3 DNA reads TGTGCCAGCAGCCAGATAGGAGGTGGCGCCGAGCAGTACTTC.